Presented here are 30 T cell receptor beta chains from one specimen sequenced in a study of T cells after yellow fever vaccination. TCRdb processed the 5' RACE reads anew with MiXCR; each CDR3 protein has one entry. Of roughly 310,000 distinct CDR3 sequences listed, roughly 3.5% are singletons. The sample was PBMCs, taken on the day of the yellow fever booster vaccination. These receptors all come from a man between 18 and 35 years old who received the YFV17D yellow fever vaccine.

This clonotype was picked up many times. V gene TRBV10-2 combines with J gene TRBJ2-3, with D possibly TRBD2 on 6 matching bases. Trimming stripped 6 bases from V and 4 bases from J, with 17 bases between. The CDR3 extends over 15 amino acids. Per the germline V gene, CDR1 is WSHSY and CDR2 is SAAADI. CDR3 coding DNA: TGCGCCAGCAGCTCACTAGCTGTCGGGCCAGATACGCAGTATTTT. It yields the protein CASSSLAVGPDTQYF.

This clonotype came up a few times. The V and J genes are TRBV7-6 and TRBJ2-2; no clear D gene. V was cut by 1 base and J by 1 base, with 7 bases left in between. Per germline, CDR1 SGHVS and CDR2 FNYEAQ. The CDR3 has 15 residues. CDR3 sequence: CASSLEPGNTGELFF. DNA of the CDR3: TGTGCCAGCAGCTTAGAACCAGGGAACACCGGGGAGCTGTTTTTT.

This clonotype was seen many times. This sequence joins TRBV18 and TRBJ2-1, with TRBD2 identical over 11 bases. The length of the CDR3 is 16 residues. Per germline, CDR1 KGHSH and CDR2 LQKENI. V trimming: 3 bases; J trimming: 7 bases; junction bases outside the gene matches: 8. The CDR3, as DNA: TGTGCCAGCTCACCCGAACTCAGACTAGCGGGGAATGAGCAGTTCTTC. It translates to CASSPELRLAGNEQFF.

The chain carries TRBV5-1 and TRBJ2-1; D is tentatively TRBD1 or TRBD2 (6 bases each). The CDR3 sequence is 13 residues long. V lost 4 bases and J 10 bases, leaving 15 bases between the germline ends. Germline loops: CDR1 SGHRS, CDR2 YFSETQ. CDR3 region: CASSVVGGGEQFF. CDR3 in DNA: TGCGCCAGCAGCGTTGTCGGGGGCGGGGAGCAGTTCTTC.

This clonotype was recorded at least ten times. The chain links TRBV20-1 to TRBJ2-3; 8 positions match TRBD1. Germline values: CDR1 DFQATT, CDR2 SNEGSKA (reference sequence). The CDR3 is made up of 13 amino acids. After removal of 5 bases from V and 4 bases from J, the junction contained 5 bases not matched to a gene. CDR3 sequence reads: CSAPRGLADTQYF. The CDR3, as DNA: TGCAGTGCTCCCAGGGGGCTGGCAGATACGCAGTATTTT.

This clonotype was counted between two and nine times. The chain carries TRBV7-2 and TRBJ2-5; possible D gene TRBD2, 6 bases. The ends were cut back, 5 bases at V and 8 bases at J, with 12 bases in the middle. The CDR3 is 12 residues long. Germline values: CDR1 SGHTA, CDR2 FQGNSA. The CDR3 DNA sequence: TGTGCCAGCAGCCCAGGTGCGGGAACCCAGTACTTC. Translating gives CASSPGAGTQYF.

The chain carries TRBV19 and TRBJ1-5, with 8 bases fitting TRBD1. Germline V gives CDR1 LNHDA, CDR2 SQIVND (reference sequence). J lost 6 bases, V lost 7 bases, and 8 bases had no gene match. The CDR3 contains 14 residues. The CDR3, as DNA: TGTGCCAGTAATCCGGACAGGGATATTCAGCCCCAGCATTTT. Residues: CASNPDRDIQPQHF.

This clonotype appeared a few times. The chain recombines TRBV20-1 with TRBJ2-1; D possibly corresponds to TRBD2 (5 bases). The germline V and J ends were trimmed by 6 bases and 7 bases, with 13 bases remaining between them. This CDR3 has 12 residues. The germline gives CDR1 DFQATT, CDR2 SNEGSKA (reference sequence). CDR3 amino acids: CSASRGGNEQFF. DNA for the CDR3: TGCAGTGCCAGCCGAGGAGGTAATGAGCAGTTCTTC.

This clonotype was detected many times. The chain combines TRBV12-3 or TRBV12-4 with TRBJ1-6, with D tentatively TRBD1 (5 bases). Trimming left V 7 bases short and J 9 bases short, with 10 bases between. The CDR3 loop spans 12 amino acids. The chain's CDR3 is CASKGTGSPLHF. CDR3 nucleotide sequence: TGTGCCAGCAAGGGGACGGGTTCACCCCTCCACTTT.

This clonotype was counted only a few times. The chain recombines TRBV28 with TRBJ2-5; TRBD2 might be the D (7 bases). CDR1 is MDHEN, CDR2 SYDVKM, per germline. There are 15 residues in the CDR3. V was shortened by 7 bases and J by 5 bases, with 20 bases between the two germline ends. The CDR3, as DNA: TGTGCCAGCACCCCGGGGGGCCTCCGGGGGGAGACCCAGTACTTC. Translated: CASTPGGLRGETQYF.

The J gene is TRBJ1-5, the V gene TRBV11-2; D gene unclear. The CDR3 is 13 residues long. Germline V gives CDR1 SGHAT, CDR2 FQNNGV. V lost 5 bases, J lost 6 bases, and 11 bases lay in between. The CDR3 sequence is CASSVRAGQPQHF. The CDR3 DNA is TGTGCCAGCAGCGTCCGGGCTGGTCAGCCCCAGCATTTT.

This clonotype was observed at least ten times. The CDR3 protein is CASSLELGGVYEQYF. The CDR3 bases are TGTGCCAGCAGCTTAGAATTAGGGGGGGTATACGAGCAGTACTTC. The V and J genes are TRBV11-2 and TRBJ2-7, with a tentative D call TRBD2 (7 bases). CDR1 and CDR2 from the germline V gene are SGHAT and FQNNGV. Between the trimmed V and J ends, which lost 0 bases and 4 bases, there was a span of 13 bases. This CDR3 has 15 amino acids.

This clonotype has ten or more counts. This chain uses TRBV12-3 or TRBV12-4 with TRBJ1-5, with TRBD1 matching 12 bases. The CDR3 is made up of 15 amino acids. The J segment lost 6 bases and the V segment lost 7 bases, leaving 7 bases of the junction unmatched. The CDR3 sequence is CASKIGTGGFQPQHF. The CDR3, as DNA: TGTGCCAGCAAAATCGGGACAGGGGGCTTTCAGCCCCAGCATTTT.

This clonotype occurred many times. This sequence joins TRBV6-2 or TRBV6-3 and TRBJ2-4; possible D gene TRBD2, 6 bases. There are 16 residues in the CDR3. Trimming left V 0 bases short and J 2 bases short, with 11 bases between. Germline CDR1 reads MNHEY; CDR2 reads SVGEGT. The CDR3 sequence: CASSYSWGGSKNIQYF. CDR3 DNA: TGTGCCAGCAGTTACTCGTGGGGAGGATCCAAAAACATTCAGTACTTC.

This clonotype came up many times. The chain couples TRBV20-1 to TRBJ2-7; D perhaps matches TRBD2 (5 bases). This CDR3 contains 13 residues. From germline, CDR1 is DFQATT and CDR2 SNEGSKA (reference sequence). Trimming left V 0 bases short and J 6 bases short, with 12 bases between. CDR3 DNA sequence: TGCAGTGCTAGAGACCTCTCGGGATCCGAGCAGTACTTC. Translated, it gives CSARDLSGSEQYF.

The chain is built from TRBV20-1 and TRBJ2-7; 8 positions match TRBD1. The junction had 6 bases not matched to a gene; V was cut back by 6 bases and J by 2 bases. Germline V lookup: CDR1 DFQATT, CDR2 SNEGSKA (reference sequence). The CDR3 has 13 amino acids. CDR3 protein: CSAMDRDPYEQYF. The CDR3 nucleotides read TGCAGTGCAATGGACAGGGATCCCTACGAGCAGTACTTC.

This clonotype was detected only a few times. The rearrangement uses TRBV3-1 and TRBJ2-3; no definite D call. This CDR3 contains 12 residues. CDR1 is LGHDT, CDR2 YNNKEL, per germline (reference sequence). Trimming shortened V by 2 bases and J by 4 bases, and 4 bases separated the two germline ends. CDR3 amino acids: CASSQWADTQYF. The CDR3 DNA is TGTGCCAGCAGCCAATGGGCAGATACGCAGTATTTT.

This clonotype was observed many times. The rearrangement links TRBV27 to TRBJ2-1; 8 bases are a match to TRBD2. The length of the CDR3 is 13 residues. Trimming removed 5 bases from V and 15 bases from J; junction bases left unmatched: 12. The germline V gene has CDR1 MNHEY and CDR2 SMNVEV (reference sequence). The CDR3 DNA reads as TGTGCCAGCAGTCACTCCTTGACTAGCGCGATGTTCTTC. Its translation: CASSHSLTSAMFF.

This clonotype has a count of ten or more. The chain recombines TRBV9 with TRBJ2-3; no firm D call. The CDR3 is made up of 13 amino acids. Germline V gives CDR1 SGDLS, CDR2 YYNGEE. With 3 bases removed from V and 4 bases from J, the gap between germline ends came to 9 bases. CDR3 protein: CASSESRADTQYF. CDR3 nucleotides: TGTGCCAGCAGCGAGAGTAGGGCAGATACGCAGTATTTT.

This clonotype occurred many times. Compared with germline, one end of the junction differs, possibly owing to a read error. The chain uses TRBV6-1 and TRBJ2-2, with 9 bases matching TRBD1. This CDR3 spans 18 amino acids. Germline values: CDR1 MNHNS, CDR2 SASEGT. CDR3 sequence (DNA): TGTGCCAGCAGCTGGGTAATAACAGGGGGCGCGAATACCGGGGAGCTGTTTTTT. This sequence encodes CASSWVITGGANTGELFF.

V usage is TRBV11-2 and J usage is TRBJ2-7; 8 nucleotides align to TRBD1. Looked up from germline, CDR1 is SGHAT and CDR2 is FQNNGV. The J segment lost 7 bases and the V segment lost 5 bases, leaving 10 bases of the junction unmatched. The CDR3 covers 14 residues. DNA for the CDR3: TGTGCCAGCAGCCTCCAGGGGGCCAGCGGAGAGCAGTACTTC. It translates to CASSLQGASGEQYF.

The chain uses TRBV3-1 and TRBJ2-1; the D is unclear. Germline CDR1 is LGHDT and CDR2 is YNNKEL (reference sequence). The V end lost 1 base, the J end lost 6 bases, and 13 bases lay between the germline ends. CDR3 length: 15 amino acids. The chain's CDR3 is CASSQAGPRVNEQFF. In nucleotides, the CDR3 is TGTGCCAGCAGCCAAGCAGGCCCCCGGGTCAATGAGCAGTTCTTC.

This clonotype was observed a handful of times. The CDR3 spells CASSVQGVVRQETQYF. CDR3 bases: TGTGCCAGCAGCGTACAGGGTGTAGTTAGGCAAGAGACCCAGTACTTC. V gene TRBV7-9 combines with J gene TRBJ2-5; TRBD1 might be the D (6 bases). V was pared by 5 bases and J by 2 bases, with 18 bases between. The CDR3 sequence is 16 residues long. Per the germline V gene, CDR1 is SEHNR and CDR2 is FQNEAQ (reference sequence).

A note on this clonotype: A much larger clone lies one base from this, so it may be a read error. This sequence joins TRBV5-1 and TRBJ2-1; perhaps TRBD1 as D (5 bases). The CDR3 extends over 14 amino acids. The germline V and J ends were trimmed by 1 base and 8 bases, with 13 bases remaining between them. The V gene's germline CDR1 is SGHRS and CDR2 YFSETQ. The CDR3 nucleotides are TGCGCCAGCAGCTTGAGGGGTAATGGCGATGAGCAGTTCTTC. Translation gives CASSLRGNGDEQFF. The whole variable domain, filled in from reference TRBV5-1 and TRBJ2-1, reads KAGVTQTPRYLIKTRGQQVTLSCSPISGHRSVSWYQQTPGQGLQFLFEYFSETQRNKGNFPGRFSGRQFSNSRSEMNVSTLELGDSALYLCASSLRGNGDEQFFGPGTRLTVL.

This chain connects TRBV4-2 to TRBJ2-1; D is possibly TRBD1 or TRBD2 (6 bases each). V was cut by 0 bases and J by 7 bases, with 10 bases left in between. The CDR3 length is 14 residues. Germline CDR1 reads LGHNA; CDR2 reads YNFKEQ. The CDR3 loop reads CASSQEGGPNEQFF. CDR3 DNA sequence: TGTGCCAGCAGCCAAGAGGGGGGCCCTAATGAGCAGTTCTTC.

This clonotype was seen many times. The chain links TRBV7-3 to TRBJ2-1; D uncertain. Trimming took 5 bases from V and 0 from J, leaving 11 bases between them. The CDR3 sequence is 15 residues long. Germline V gives CDR1 SGHTA, CDR2 FQGTGA. The CDR3 DNA reads as TGTGCCAGCAGCGAAAAGGCGAGCTCCTACAATGAGCAGTTCTTC. This codes for CASSEKASSYNEQFF.

This clonotype was observed a handful of times. The chain links TRBV6-6 to TRBJ1-2; TRBD1 matches 8 bases. The germline gives CDR1 MNHNY, CDR2 SVGAGI (reference sequence). Trimming at V came to 5 bases and at J to 3 bases, leaving 11 bases not matched to a gene. This CDR3 region has 16 residues. CDR3 nucleotides: TGTGCCAGCAGTGGACAGGGTAGGGCCGCAGACTATGGCTACACCTTC. This codes for CASSGQGRAADYGYTF.

The gene calls are TRBV5-1 and TRBJ1-2; D is undetermined. CDR1 SGHRS and CDR2 YFSETQ come from the germline V gene. Trimming took off 0 bases at V and 6 bases at J, with 18 bases between the two ends. The CDR3 extends over 16 amino acids. CDR3 nucleotides: TGCGCCAGCAGCTTGGCCGGCGGGTTATTAGACGATGGCTACACCTTC. It encodes CASSLAGGLLDDGYTF. Supplemented by reference TRBV5-1 and TRBJ1-2, the full variable domain reads KAGVTQTPRYLIKTRGQQVTLSCSPISGHRSVSWYQQTPGQGLQFLFEYFSETQRNKGNFPGRFSGRQFSNSRSEMNVSTLELGDSALYLCASSLAGGLLDDGYTFGSGTRLTVV.

The chain couples TRBV7-6 to TRBJ2-2, with 12 bases lining up with TRBD2. J was trimmed by 0 bases and V by 0 bases; bases with no gene match: 2. CDR1 and CDR2 (germline): SGHVS, FNYEAQ. The CDR3 contains 18 residues. CDR3: CASSLALAGGSNTGELFF. DNA for the CDR3: TGTGCCAGCAGCTTAGCACTAGCGGGGGGTTCGAACACCGGGGAGCTGTTTTTT.

This clonotype was detected ten times or more. This sequence joins TRBV27 and TRBJ2-1, with 7 nucleotides matching TRBD1. Germline V gives CDR1 MNHEY, CDR2 SMNVEV (reference sequence). CDR3 length: 16 residues. V shed 0 bases, J shed 0 bases, and the junction held 2 bases outside the gene matches. In nucleotides, the CDR3 is TGTGCCAGCAGTTTATCGACAGGGAGCTCCTACAATGAGCAGTTCTTC. It codes for CASSLSTGSSYNEQFF.